The subject of this entry is one T cell receptor (beta chain). Its antigen remains unidentified. Base qualities are missing; no much larger clone stands one base away. The sample comes from a study of blood T cell repertoires in COVID-19 (dated by TCRdb to the early 2020s). Context from the whole study: The collaborator samples originated in the United States, Italy and Spain and spanned the acute and convalescent phases of COVID-19. The material from the prospective study consisted of cDNA or gDNA derived from T cells, B-cell-depleted T cells, or PBMCs. Subjects who had been exposed to COVID-19, were actively infected with it, or had recovered from it provided the deeply sampled blood TCRbeta repertoires that made up the dataset. The repertoires were released in a freely available public database intended as a resource for research on the immune response to SARS-CoV-2. The samples were drawn from two sources: the first 160 participants of the ongoing ImmuneRACE study, and 1,254 subjects contributed by 6 global collaborators. The sample metadata nearly always contained a de-identified subject ID, COVID-19 status, age in years and sex. Where available, HLA class I and class II types were obtained from metadata supplied by the sample provider rather than from assay-based typing. Findings and caveats that apply to the study as a whole: The quantity of clinical and demographic metadata differed by source and by participant and was supplied without curation.

A second Seattle source provided samples from volunteer blood donors who had recovered from COVID-19. Whole blood was collected in K2EDTA tubes by collaborating institutions according to the institutions' own protocols. For TCRbeta analysis, collaborators shipped samples as frozen whole blood, isolated PBMCs, or DNA extracted from either of those sample types. At the junction V is shortened by 11 bases and J by 1 base; bases outside the gene matches: 12. The CDR3 runs 15 residues from the cysteine to the phenylalanine. Here the CDR3 DNA is all that survives: 45 bases in frame from base 1. For CDR1 and CDR2, the germline V gene lists ENHRY and SYGVKD. TCRbeta CDR3 regions were amplified from genomic DNA by means of the immunoSEQ Assay, a bias-controlled multiplex PCR. The study's own analysis went as follows. Within the assay, amplification of reference gene primers was used to estimate how many nucleated cells each sample contained. To quantify the absolute abundance of each unique TCRbeta CDR3 rearrangement, sequence reads were collapsed and filtered. Productive Simpson clonality was computed per sample as the square root of Simpson's diversity index over productive rearrangements. TCRdb retrieved this table from immuneACCESS and kept in-frame rearrangements only. Not all clones are present; in checked studies, unresolved V genes account for under half, and no reason is known for the remainder. V and J calls and clone size are as listed in that table; D and trimming were resolved from the DNA. For this sample the table gives 210,000 or so clones, of which 87% were detected only once. Jointly, the top ten make up approximately 12% of the sample.

The receptor was isolated from a woman aged 18-35 years who had recovered from COVID-19. This sequence uses TRBV10-3 and TRBJ2-7, and TRBD1 matches 9 of the central bases. The sample consisted of peripheral blood. For the CDR3, the sequence is CALGLGDRVSYEQYF. The bases are TGTGCCCTCGGATTGGGGGACAGGGTTTCCTACGAGCAGTACTTC.